These 12 T cell receptor beta chains share one sample of origin, sequenced in a study of T-cell reconstitution after alpha-beta-depleted transplantation in children. A library of TCRbeta sequences, prepared with unique molecular identifiers, was generated. TCRdb passed the PCR reads through MiXCR, listing each CDR3 protein once. The data show some 440,000 distinct CDR3 sequences, about 16% seen once. Sample: PBMCs, mostly from graft donor cells, taken 360 days after TCRalphabeta/CD19-depleted stem cell transplant. Receptors originate from a boy less than two years old who had a stem cell transplant for Wiskott-Aldrich syndrome, so the T cells may come from the graft donor.

V gene TRBV24-1 combines with J gene TRBJ2-3, with 9 bases lining up with TRBD2. V lost 2 bases to trimming and J lost 4 bases; unmatched junction nucleotides: 12. This CDR3 comprises 18 residues. From germline, CDR1 is KGHDR and CDR2 SFDVKD. CDR3 in DNA: TGTGCCACCAGTGATTATCCAGGCGGGAGGGCCAGGGCAGATACGCAGTATTTT. Encoded protein: CATSDYPGGRARADTQYF.

This clonotype has only a few counts. This chain links TRBV11-2 with TRBJ2-3; D call uncertain. The V end lost 5 bases, the J end lost 2 bases, and 17 bases lay between the germline ends. Germline-derived CDR1 and CDR2 are SGHAT and FQNNGV. CDR3 length: 16 residues. The CDR3 region is CASSQSFRLLTDTQYF. DNA of the CDR3: TGTGCCAGCAGCCAAAGCTTTCGGCTGCTCACAGATACGCAGTATTTT.

A few counts support this clonotype. The rearrangement joins TRBV29-1 to TRBJ2-6; no definite D call. The V and J ends lost 4 bases and 4 bases respectively, with 14 bases between them. Germline V gene lookup returns CDR1 SQVTM and CDR2 ANQGSEA. The CDR3 has 15 residues. This CDR3 is CSVGKVLKGANVLTF. In DNA, the CDR3 is TGCAGCGTTGGAAAAGTCCTTAAGGGGGCCAACGTCCTGACTTTC.

In this sample, this clonotype turned up a few times. The chain uses TRBV12-3 or TRBV12-4 and TRBJ2-3, with 7 nucleotides matching TRBD2. Losses at the gene ends were 3 bases for V and 2 bases for J; bases not matched to a gene: 5. The CDR3 length is 15 residues. As DNA, the CDR3 is TGTGCCAGCAGTTTCGGTCTAGCGGTCACAGATACGCAGTATTTT. Translating gives CASSFGLAVTDTQYF.

The chain recombines TRBV5-1 with TRBJ2-1; 9 nucleotides agree with TRBD2. This CDR3 comprises 20 residues. The V and J ends lost 3 bases and 3 bases, in that order; junction bases with no gene match: 19. Germline CDR1 and CDR2: SGHRS and YFSETQ. For the CDR3, the DNA is TGCGCCAGCAGCTCTAAGGGAGGTAGCGGGGGCCTCCCTCTCTACAATGAGCAGTTCTTC. Its protein product is CASSSKGGSGGLPLYNEQFF. The variable domain in full, completed from reference TRBV5-1 and TRBJ2-1, reads KAGVTQTPRYLIKTRGQQVTLSCSPISGHRSVSWYQQTPGQGLQFLFEYFSETQRNKGNFPGRFSGRQFSNSRSEMNVSTLELGDSALYLCASSSKGGSGGLPLYNEQFFGPGTRLTVL.

The chain has TRBV12-3 or TRBV12-4 and TRBJ2-1; TRBD1 matches at 9 bases. J gave up 3 bases and V 7 bases, and 7 bases lay outside the gene matches. The CDR3 has 15 amino acids. Written as DNA, the CDR3 is TGTGCCAGCATAACAACAGGGGGCGGCTACAATGAGCAGTTCTTC. This gives the protein CASITTGGGYNEQFF.

This clonotype was detected only a few times. The chain links TRBV29-1 to TRBJ2-6; the D gene could be TRBD1 or TRBD2 (5 bases each). The germline V gene has CDR1 SQVTM and CDR2 ANQGSEA. The V end was cut by 7 bases, the J end by 2 bases, with 9 bases between. The CDR3 covers 13 residues. The CDR3 nucleotides read TGCAGCGCATTGGGGGCTGGGGCCAACGTCCTGACTTTC. It specifies CSALGAGANVLTF. The complete variable domain, with remaining parts taken from reference TRBV29-1 and TRBJ2-6, reads SAVISQKPSRDICQRGTSLTIQCQVDSQVTMMFWYRQQPGQSLTLIATANQGSEATYESGFVIDKFPISRPNLTFSTLTVSNMSPEDSSIYLCSALGAGANVLTFGAGSRLTVL.

The chain employs TRBV7-9 and TRBJ2-2; D unclear. Trimming left V 5 bases short and J 5 bases short, with 9 bases between. The germline gives CDR1 SEHNR, CDR2 FQNEAQ (reference sequence). This CDR3 contains 13 residues. Here the CDR3 DNA reads TGTGCCAGCAGCCCCATCCGTACCGGGGAGCTGTTTTTT. Its translation is CASSPIRTGELFF.

This chain uses TRBV27 with TRBJ2-1, with D hard to call. The germline V gene has CDR1 MNHEY and CDR2 SMNVEV (reference sequence). The CDR3 contains 13 residues. V was pared by 4 bases and J by 7 bases, with 11 bases between. Here the CDR3 reads CASSSGPRNEQFF. CDR3 in DNA: TGTGCCAGCAGTTCCGGACCAAGGAATGAGCAGTTCTTC.

This chain connects TRBV29-1 to TRBJ2-5; no reliable D call. This CDR3 comprises 12 residues. Looked up from germline, CDR1 is SQVTM and CDR2 is ANQGSEA. The V gene lost 4 bases and the J gene lost 2 bases, with 8 bases spanning the gap. CDR3 sequence: CSVVTAQETQYF. The CDR3 region has the DNA TGCAGCGTTGTAACAGCACAAGAGACCCAGTACTTC.

Ten or more counts support this clonotype. The chain links TRBV12-3 or TRBV12-4 to TRBJ2-5, with a weak D call TRBD2 (7 bases). V shed 1 base and J shed 5 bases, with 14 bases lying between them. The CDR3 loop spans 15 amino acids. The CDR3 here is CASSLGGGGMETQYF. The CDR3 nucleotides read TGTGCCAGCAGTTTAGGGGGGGGCGGAATGGAGACCCAGTACTTC.

The genes are TRBV4-3 and TRBJ1-2; D uncertain. This CDR3 has 14 residues. Germline V gives CDR1 LGHNA, CDR2 YSLEER. V gave up 4 bases and J gave up 2 bases, with 11 bases separating them. The CDR3, as DNA: TGCGCCAGCAGCCCGAGGGTGGGGAACTATGGCTACACCTTC. Its translation is CASSPRVGNYGYTF.